Listed below are T cell receptor beta chains from one sample, sequenced in a study of identical twins. One entry per CDR3 protein results from TCRdb running MiXCR on the 5' RACE reads. The table has approximately 220,000 distinct CDR3 sequences, roughly 10% seen once. The sequenced sample consisted of memory (CD45RO+) T cells sorted from blood. Receptors originate from a woman aged 18-29 years in good health. CDR3s include the opening cysteine and the closing phenylalanine or tryptophan. The D gene is left open where the match is weak. Only some rows state a clone size, as once, few, many or a class for expanded clones.

V gene: TRBV28; clone size: few; J gene: TRBJ2-4; D gene: TRBD2; CDR3 DNA: TGTGCCAGCAGACCGCGCGGGGAGGGAGACATTCAGTACTTC; CDR3 protein: CASRPRGEGDIQYF
V gene: TRBV12-3/TRBV12-4; clone size: few; J gene: TRBJ1-2; D gene: NA; CDR3 DNA: TGTGCCAGCAGTCAGGGTCTAAGAGGTGGCTACACCTTC; CDR3 protein: CASSQGLRGGYTF
V gene: TRBV5-5; clone size: many; J gene: TRBJ2-2; D gene: TRBD1; CDR3 DNA: TGTGCCAGCAGCCCGGGACAGGGGAACACCGGGGAGCTGTTTTTT; CDR3 protein: CASSPGQGNTGELFF
V gene: TRBV10-3; clone size: NA; J gene: TRBJ1-5; D gene: TRBD1; CDR3 DNA: TGTGCCATCAGTAAACAGGGGACGGTCGATCAGCCCCAGCATTTT; CDR3 protein: CAISKQGTVDQPQHF
V gene: TRBV5-1; clone size: few; J gene: TRBJ1-2; D gene: NA; CDR3 DNA: TGCGCCAGCAGCATTGGACATCTGGATGGCTACACCTTC; CDR3 protein: CASSIGHLDGYTF
V gene: TRBV6-5; clone size: few; J gene: TRBJ2-5; D gene: NA; CDR3 DNA: TGTGCCAGCAGGTCGCTCCAAGAGACCCAGTACTTC; CDR3 protein: CASRSLQETQYF
V gene: TRBV6-5; clone size: NA; J gene: TRBJ2-1; D gene: TRBD2; CDR3 DNA: TGTGCCAGCAGTTACGGTCTAGCGGGGGACTACAATGAGCAGTTCTTC; CDR3 protein: CASSYGLAGDYNEQFF
V gene: TRBV6-1; clone size: NA; J gene: TRBJ1-2; D gene: NA; CDR3 DNA: TGTGCCAGCAGGCTGGCAGGTGCGGGGTATGGCTACACCTTC; CDR3 protein: CASRLAGAGYGYTF
V gene: TRBV5-1; clone size: few; J gene: TRBJ2-3; D gene: NA; CDR3 DNA: TGCGCCAGCAGTTCTGAGAGGTCAGATACGCAGTATTTT; CDR3 protein: CASSSERSDTQYF
V gene: TRBV5-1; clone size: few; J gene: TRBJ2-3; D gene: TRBD1; CDR3 DNA: TGCGCCAGCAGCGCGGGACAGGGGGTTCACACAGATACGCAGTATTTT; CDR3 protein: CASSAGQGVHTDTQYF